This T cell receptor beta chain was recorded in a study of OX40 agonist ivuxolimab in advanced cancers. On the study more broadly: Patients in dose escalation had liver, melanoma, kidney or head and neck cancers.

TCRdb keeps only in-frame clones here, not all; method: immunoSEQ multiplex PCR. Among more than 100,000 clones listed, about 93% were seen once. The CDR3 loop spans 16 amino acids. V lost 0 bases, J lost 0 bases, and 2 bases stayed unmatched. Per the germline V gene, CDR1 is KGHSH and CDR2 is LQKENI. This sequence was found in an adult with an advanced solid tumor such as melanoma, head and neck, liver or kidney cancer. The sequencing here drew on CD4+ or CD8+ T cells sorted from blood, taken in a trial of the OX40 agonist ivuxolimab. The rearrangement joins TRBV18 to TRBJ2-5; 9 positions match TRBD1. This CDR3 reads CASSPPGQGYQETQYF. The CDR3 DNA follows: TGTGCCAGCTCACCACCGGGACAGGGCTACCAAGAGACCCAGTACTTC.